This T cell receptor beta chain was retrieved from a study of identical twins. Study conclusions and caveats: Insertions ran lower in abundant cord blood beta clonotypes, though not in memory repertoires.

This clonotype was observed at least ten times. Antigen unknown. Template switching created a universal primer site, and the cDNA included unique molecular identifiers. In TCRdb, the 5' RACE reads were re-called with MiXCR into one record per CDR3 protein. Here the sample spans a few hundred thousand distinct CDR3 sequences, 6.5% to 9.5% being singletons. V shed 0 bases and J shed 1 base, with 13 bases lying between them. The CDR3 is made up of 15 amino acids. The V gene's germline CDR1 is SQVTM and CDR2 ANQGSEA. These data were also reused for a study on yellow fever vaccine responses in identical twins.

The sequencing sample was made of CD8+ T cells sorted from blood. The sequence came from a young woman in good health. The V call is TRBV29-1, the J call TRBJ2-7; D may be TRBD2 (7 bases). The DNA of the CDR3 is TGCAGCGTTGAAGAGGCGGGGGCCGTATCCTACGAGCAGTACTTC. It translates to CSVEEAGAVSYEQYF.